This T cell receptor beta chain was captured by sequencing in a study of control samples from healthy donors and cancer patients. Clones were sequenced by immunoSEQ multiplex PCR, and TCRdb holds only the in-frame ones, with some missing. The data contain some 82,000 clones, 75% to 85% of them singletons. This CDR3 region has 16 residues. The V and J ends lost 3 bases and 5 bases respectively, with 19 bases between them. Germline CDR1 reads MNHNS; CDR2 reads SASEGT. This rearrangement joins TRBV6-1 to TRBJ2-5; D may be TRBD2 (6 bases). This sequence was found in a man aged 55 to 70 with head and neck cancer. The specimen was PBMCs. CDR3: CASSDLVGGPYETQYF. The CDR3 DNA sequence: TGTGCCAGCAGTGACCTCGTAGGAGGGCCGTATGAGACCCAGTACTTC.